One T cell receptor beta chain is described in this entry. This sample stems from a study of cytotoxic CD8 clonotypes in ibrutinib-treated CLL. Genomic DNA in a quantity of about 2 micrograms was derived from cryopreserved PBMCs for TCR beta libraries. Clones were read by immunoSEQ multiplex PCR, and TCRdb kept only the in-frame ones, dropping some. Of fewer than 400,000 clones in the sample, about 61% are singletons; the top ten hold about 6.7%. The clonotype originates from a human donor with chronic lymphocytic leukemia. The material sequenced was PBMCs, taken after 36 months of ibrutinib treatment.

The CDR3 reads CSVEGFAFGNTEAFF. CDR3 in DNA: TGCAGCGTTGAAGGATTCGCGTTTGGGAACACTGAAGCTTTCTTT. The chain recombines TRBV29-1 with TRBJ1-1; D gene uncertain. The CDR3 is 15 amino acids. The V end lost 1 base, the J end lost 1 base, and 13 bases lay between the germline ends. CDR1 is SQVTM and CDR2 is ANQGSEA in the germline V gene.